This is a list of T cell receptor beta chains from one sample in a study of T cells in Graves' hyperthyroidism and ophthalmopathy. One entry per CDR3 protein, called by TCRdb with MiXCR from the multiplex PCR reads. The table includes about 540,000 distinct CDR3 sequences, around 46% detected once. Sequences were obtained from peripheral blood or thyroid tissue (not recorded which). The receptors shown here come from a woman younger than 30 with Graves' hyperthyroidism. Each CDR3 is given with its conserved first and last residue. The order of the fields is V gene, D gene, clone size, J gene, CDR3 protein. The D gene is left open where the match is weak. Clone size, where shown, is once, few, many, or a class for clones that have expanded.

v_gene: TRBV19
d_gene: TRBD1
abundance: few
j_gene: TRBJ1-5
CDR3aa: CASSSPGQLSNQPQHF

v_gene: TRBV25-1
d_gene: NA
abundance: NA
j_gene: TRBJ1-2
CDR3aa: CASSVVGQLPFHGYTF

v_gene: TRBV29-1
d_gene: NA
abundance: few
j_gene: TRBJ1-1
CDR3aa: CSKTVMNTEAFF

v_gene: TRBV2
d_gene: TRBD1
abundance: many
j_gene: TRBJ1-1
CDR3aa: CASYRGAEAFF

v_gene: TRBV29-1
d_gene: NA
abundance: NA
j_gene: TRBJ2-7
CDR3aa: CSLDTGHNLKEQYF

v_gene: TRBV7-9
d_gene: TRBD1
abundance: NA
j_gene: TRBJ1-1
CDR3aa: CASSSPVQGNSGEAFF

v_gene: TRBV7-9
d_gene: NA
abundance: NA
j_gene: TRBJ1-2
CDR3aa: CASSQDSAGEWGARSYTF

v_gene: TRBV7-2
d_gene: NA
abundance: few
j_gene: TRBJ1-3
CDR3aa: CASSLASTVSGNTIYF

v_gene: TRBV5-1
d_gene: TRBD1
abundance: NA
j_gene: TRBJ2-2
CDR3aa: CASSLARDSFTGELFF

v_gene: TRBV7-8
d_gene: NA
abundance: NA
j_gene: TRBJ1-4
CDR3aa: CASSGPDTNEKLFF

v_gene: TRBV25-1
d_gene: NA
abundance: NA
j_gene: TRBJ2-5
CDR3aa: CASSEWFQETQYF

v_gene: TRBV19
d_gene: NA
abundance: NA
j_gene: TRBJ2-5
CDR3aa: CASSTTGGKGTQYF

v_gene: TRBV20-1
d_gene: TRBD1
abundance: many
j_gene: TRBJ1-5
CDR3aa: CSARRDRWDQPQHF

v_gene: TRBV19
d_gene: NA
abundance: once
j_gene: TRBJ1-1
CDR3aa: CASSRDYGYTEAFF

v_gene: TRBV2
d_gene: NA
abundance: many
j_gene: TRBJ1-2
CDR3aa: CASETGQVGYTF

v_gene: TRBV2
d_gene: TRBD1
abundance: NA
j_gene: TRBJ1-5
CDR3aa: CASVGTANNQPQHF